This entry lists 31 T cell receptor beta chains sequenced from one sample in a study of cytomegalovirus exposure and HLA in healthy donors. A multiplex PCR was run with 60 Vbeta primers and 13 Jbeta primers. Produced via immunoSEQ multiplex PCR; TCRdb's table is partial and in-frame only. The sample yields about 170,000 clones, 70% to 80% seen once. Sequencing input: PBMCs. All receptors derive from a female donor in good health and CMV-seronegative.

The rearrangement uses TRBV5-4 and TRBJ2-5; TRBD1 matches 7 bases. Germline V lookup: CDR1 SGHNT, CDR2 YYREEE (reference sequence). This CDR3 has 15 amino acids. Trimming took 3 bases from V and 3 from J; bases not matched to a gene: 8. The CDR3 is CASSSVGTAKETQYF. The CDR3 nucleotides are TGTGCCAGCAGCTCGGTGGGGACAGCTAAAGAGACCCAGTACTTC. Combining the CDR3 with reference TRBV5-4 and TRBJ2-5 gives the whole variable domain ETGVTQSPTHLIKTRGQQVTLRCSSQSGHNTVSWYQQALGQGPQFIFQYYREEENGRGNFPPRFSGLQFPNYSSELNVNALELDDSALYLCASSSVGTAKETQYFGPGTRLLVL.

V is TRBV7-6 and J is TRBJ2-5; TRBD1 aligns across 7 bases. J gave up 0 bases and V 4 bases, and 11 bases lay outside the gene matches. The germline CDR1 and CDR2 sequences are SGHVS and FNYEAQ. CDR3 length: 17 amino acids. CDR3 amino acids: CASSWSLGTDYQETQYF. CDR3 nucleotide sequence: TGTGCCAGCAGCTGGAGCCTCGGGACAGATTACCAAGAGACCCAGTACTTC.

The chain joins TRBV9 to TRBJ1-2; possible D gene TRBD1, 5 bases. Between the trimmed V and J ends, which lost 0 bases and 8 bases, there was a span of 17 bases. Germline V gene lookup returns CDR1 SGDLS and CDR2 YYNGEE. There are 15 residues in the CDR3. CDR3 residues: CASSVDGLRGRGYTF. DNA of the CDR3: TGTGCCAGCAGCGTAGATGGGTTGCGGGGCCGCGGCTACACCTTC.

This clone was counted between two and nine times. V is TRBV7-2 and J is TRBJ2-7, with 8 bases matching TRBD2. Germline V gene lookup returns CDR1 SGHTA and CDR2 FQGNSA. V dropped 0 bases and J dropped 7; count of bases not matched to a gene: 8. The CDR3 is 15 amino acids. The CDR3 is CASSLASGGPGEQYF. CDR3 sequence (DNA): TGTGCCAGCAGCTTAGCGTCGGGAGGGCCGGGGGAGCAGTACTTC. Filled out from reference TRBV7-2 and TRBJ2-7, the complete variable domain reads GAGVSQSPSNKVTEKGKDVELRCDPISGHTALYWYRQSLGQGLEFLIYFQGNSAPDKSGLPSDRFSAERTGGSVSTLTIQRTQQEDSAVYLCASSLASGGPGEQYFGPGTRLTVT.

The chain is built from TRBV5-8 and TRBJ2-3; no clear D gene. The CDR3 runs 17 residues. Germline values: CDR1 SGHTS, CDR2 YDEGEE. Trimming left V 0 bases short and J 0 bases short, with 14 bases between. The CDR3 loop is CASSLDSAVTSTDTQYF. As DNA, the CDR3 is TGTGCCAGCAGCTTGGATTCGGCGGTTACTAGCACAGATACGCAGTATTTT.

This chain joins TRBV9 and TRBJ2-3, with 9 bases lining up with TRBD2. Looked up from germline, CDR1 is SGDLS and CDR2 is YYNGEE. With 4 bases clipped from V and 2 bases from J, the junction kept 5 bases outside the gene matches. This CDR3 is 15 amino acids long. The CDR3 sequence: CASSFRLAATDTQYF. The CDR3 DNA is TGTGCCAGCAGCTTTAGACTAGCGGCCACAGATACGCAGTATTTT.

The V gene is TRBV27, the J gene TRBJ1-2, with 9 bases fitting TRBD1. The CDR3 has 14 residues. CDR1 is MNHEY and CDR2 is SMNVEV in the germline V gene (reference sequence). The V and J ends lost 6 bases and 6 bases, in that order; junction bases with no gene match: 8. Here the CDR3 DNA reads TGTGCCAGCAGATATACAGGGGGCATCGATGGCTACACCTTC. Amino acid sequence: CASRYTGGIDGYTF.

This clone has just one count. The gene calls are TRBV7-2 and TRBJ2-6; possibly TRBD2 for D (5 bases). V gave up 8 bases and J gave up 0 bases, with 11 bases separating them. The length of the CDR3 is 15 residues. Germline values: CDR1 SGHTA, CDR2 FQGNSA. CDR3 region: CASSSRGSGANVLTF. The CDR3 DNA sequence: TGTGCCAGCTCCTCCCGGGGCTCTGGGGCCAACGTCCTGACTTTC. Based on the CDR3 plus reference TRBV7-2 and TRBJ2-6, the full variable domain is GAGVSQSPSNKVTEKGKDVELRCDPISGHTALYWYRQSLGQGLEFLIYFQGNSAPDKSGLPSDRFSAERTGGSVSTLTIQRTQQEDSAVYLCASSSRGSGANVLTFGAGSRLTVL.

V gene TRBV10-1 combines with J gene TRBJ2-1, with D tentatively TRBD2 (6 bases). Looked up from germline, CDR1 is WNHNN and CDR2 is SYGVQD (reference sequence). The CDR3 runs to 16 residues. V was trimmed by 2 bases and J by 1 base, leaving 12 bases between them. CDR3 sequence reads: CASSEPGLRSYNEQFF. In DNA form, the CDR3 reads TGCGCCAGCAGTGAGCCGGGACTGCGGTCCTACAATGAGCAGTTCTTC.

This chain uses TRBV6-5 with TRBJ2-7; TRBD2 might be the D (6 bases). The CDR3 is 14 amino acids. V lost 5 bases to trimming and J lost 2 bases, with 13 bases between them. Germline values: CDR1 MNHEY, CDR2 SVGAGI. The CDR3 loop is CASSTPGGPYEQYF. Here the CDR3 DNA reads TGTGCCAGCAGTACCCCCGGGGGACCCTACGAGCAGTACTTC.

The chain carries TRBV19 and TRBJ1-1; TRBD1 might be the D (6 bases). Trimming left V 10 bases short and J 1 base short, with 16 bases between. The CDR3 has 14 residues. CDR1 is LNHDA and CDR2 is SQIVND in the germline V gene (reference sequence). Here the CDR3 reads CATLKGQTNTEAFF. CDR3 coding DNA: TGTGCCACCCTGAAAGGACAGACGAACACTGAAGCTTTCTTT.

This sequence joins TRBV11-2 and TRBJ1-2; no clear D. V was pared by 7 bases and J by 6 bases, with 18 bases between. The CDR3 contains 14 residues. Germline values: CDR1 SGHAT, CDR2 FQNNGV. For the CDR3, the DNA is TGTGCCAGCACCCCCCGACGGCCAGACAATGGCTACACCTTC. Protein product: CASTPRRPDNGYTF.

The V gene is TRBV13, the J gene TRBJ1-2, with a tentative D call TRBD1 (5 bases). Germline values: CDR1 PRHDT, CDR2 FYEKMQ (reference sequence). Trimming shortened V by 6 bases and J by 3 bases, and 17 bases separated the two germline ends. The CDR3 totals 15 residues. CDR3 bases: TGTGCCAGCAGTTCCCTCTGGGGGGAGTACTATGGCTACACCTTC. This translates into CASSSLWGEYYGYTF.

The chain links TRBV9 to TRBJ1-2, with a weak D call TRBD1 (5 bases). V was trimmed by 4 bases and J by 6 bases, leaving 16 bases between them. This CDR3 is built from 14 residues. Per germline, CDR1 SGDLS and CDR2 YYNGEE. The CDR3 reads CASSRMVGGNGYTF. DNA for the CDR3: TGTGCCAGCAGCCGAATGGTGGGGGGAAATGGCTACACCTTC.

This clone was detected only a few times. The J gene is TRBJ1-1, the V gene TRBV29-1; maybe TRBD1 (5 bases). This CDR3 is built from 10 residues. V lost 4 bases to trimming and J lost 8 bases, with 8 bases between them. Germline CDR1 and CDR2: SQVTM and ANQGSEA. DNA of the CDR3: TGCAGCGTTGCCGACAGCGAAGCTTTCTTT. Protein: CSVADSEAFF. The full variable domain, in which reference TRBV29-1 and TRBJ1-1 provide the parts outside the CDR3, is SAVISQKPSRDICQRGTSLTIQCQVDSQVTMMFWYRQQPGQSLTLIATANQGSEATYESGFVIDKFPISRPNLTFSTLTVSNMSPEDSSIYLCSVADSEAFFGQGTRLTVV.

The sample holds a few counts of this clone. V is TRBV4-2 and J is TRBJ2-7; 10 nucleotides align to TRBD2. Unmatched junction bases numbered 5, after V lost 0 bases and J lost 3 bases. Per the germline V gene, CDR1 is LGHNA and CDR2 is YNFKEQ. The CDR3 is 16 residues long. CDR3 DNA: TGTGCCAGCAGCCAAGATGGGGAGCGGGGGGGCTACGAGCAGTACTTC. Encoded protein: CASSQDGERGGYEQYF.

The chain uses TRBV7-2 and TRBJ1-3, with D perhaps matching TRBD1 (5 bases). V was shortened by 3 bases and J by 7 bases, with 16 bases between the two germline ends. Germline lookup yields CDR1 SGHTA and CDR2 FQGNSA. The CDR3 runs to 15 residues. CDR3 DNA: TGTGCCAGCAGCTTCTTCACAGGATTCGGTAACACCATATATTTT. It specifies CASSFFTGFGNTIYF.

The chain joins TRBV28 to TRBJ1-1; no firm D call. CDR3 length: 15 amino acids. Per germline, CDR1 MDHEN and CDR2 SYDVKM. V dropped 4 bases and J dropped 0 bases, with 12 bases sitting between them. Here the CDR3 reads CASSSMEFMNTEAFF. DNA of the CDR3: TGTGCCAGCAGTTCTATGGAGTTCATGAACACTGAAGCTTTCTTT.

The chain recombines TRBV15 with TRBJ1-5, with 7 bases lining up with TRBD1. Unmatched junction bases numbered 3, after V lost 8 bases and J lost 5 bases. The germline gives CDR1 LNHNV, CDR2 YYDKDF (reference sequence). The CDR3 spans 12 residues. As DNA, the CDR3 is TGTGCCACCTCCAGGGGGGATCAGCCCCAGCATTTT. This sequence encodes CATSRGDQPQHF. The full variable domain, rest sourced from reference TRBV15 and TRBJ1-5, is DAMVIQNPRYQVTQFGKPVTLSCSQTLNHNVMYWYQQKSSQAPKLLFHYYDKDFNNEADTPDNFQSRRPNTSFCFLDIRSPGLGDTAMYLCATSRGDQPQHFGDGTRLSIL.

The sample holds a few counts of this clone. This chain uses TRBV27 with TRBJ1-5, with D possibly being TRBD1 (6 bases). V was cut by 6 bases and J by 7 bases, with 16 bases left in between. From germline, CDR1 is MNHEY and CDR2 SMNVEV (reference sequence). The CDR3 loop spans 14 amino acids. CDR3 amino acids: CASSRHGGGQPQHF. DNA of the CDR3: TGTGCCAGCAGCCGACATGGGGGCGGGCAGCCCCAGCATTTT.

V is TRBV7-3 and J is TRBJ2-3; D remains ambiguous. V was shortened by 5 bases and J by 0 bases, with 12 bases between the two germline ends. Germline values: CDR1 SGHTA, CDR2 FQGTGA. CDR3 length: 15 residues. The CDR3 spells CASSPRQSSTDTQYF. For the CDR3, the DNA is TGTGCCAGCAGCCCGAGACAATCTAGCACAGATACGCAGTATTTT.

This chain links TRBV28 with TRBJ2-1, with TRBD2 identical over 15 bases. The CDR3 length is 15 residues. With 6 bases clipped from V and 10 bases from J, the junction kept 7 bases outside the gene matches. The germline gives CDR1 MDHEN, CDR2 SYDVKM. The CDR3 DNA sequence: TGTGCCAGCAGGCCTGGGACTAGCGGGAGGCAGGAGCAGTTCTTC. It is translated as CASRPGTSGRQEQFF.

As regards this clone: The germline gene is not matched at one end of the junction; a read error may be the cause. This chain links TRBV30 with TRBJ2-6, with a weak D call TRBD1 (5 bases). The CDR3 has 15 residues. From germline, CDR1 is GTSNPN and CDR2 SVGIG (reference sequence). The CDR3: CAWSTKPAGANGLTF. The CDR3 DNA reads as TGTGCCTGGAGTACGAAGCCGGCTGGGGCCAACGGCCTGACTTTC.

The chain links TRBV7-2 to TRBJ2-7; D is perhaps TRBD2 (5 bases). The CDR3 covers 15 residues. Germline V gene lookup returns CDR1 SGHTA and CDR2 FQGNSA. Trimming took off 2 bases at V and 2 bases at J, with 13 bases between the two ends. CDR3 amino acids: CASSLSRGSPYEQYF. The CDR3 DNA sequence: TGTGCCAGCAGCTTATCGAGAGGGTCCCCCTACGAGCAGTACTTC.

This rearrangement joins TRBV15 to TRBJ2-1; D might be TRBD2 (6 bases). Trimming stripped 5 bases from V and 11 bases from J, with 19 bases between. This CDR3 comprises 14 residues. Germline lookup yields CDR1 LNHNV and CDR2 YYDKDF (reference sequence). This chain's CDR3 is CATSGGTPSGQQFF. For the CDR3, the DNA is TGTGCCACCAGCGGCGGGACCCCGTCGGGGCAGCAGTTCTTC.

The J gene is TRBJ1-2, the V gene TRBV21-1. TRBV21-1 is a listed pseudogene. The CDR3 has 8 amino acids. CDR3 sequence: CASSLSTF. As DNA, the CDR3 is TGTGCCAGCAGTCTTAGTACCTTC.

The chain recombines TRBV2 with TRBJ2-2; 9 nucleotides agree with TRBD2. J gave up 4 bases and V 6 bases, and 9 bases lay outside the gene matches. The CDR3 length is 16 residues. The V gene's germline CDR1 is SNHLY and CDR2 FYNNEI. CDR3 protein: CASRITSGSFTGELFF. CDR3 bases: TGTGCCAGCAGAATTACTAGCGGGTCGTTCACCGGGGAGCTGTTTTTT.

The rearrangement uses TRBV7-9 and TRBJ1-2; 8 positions agree with TRBD1. V shed 1 base and J 5 bases; nucleotides not matched to a gene: 3. The CDR3 totals 14 residues. Germline CDR1 is SEHNR and CDR2 is FQNEAQ (reference sequence). CDR3 nucleotide sequence: TGTGCCAGCAGCTTAGAGTGGACAGGGTATGGCTACACCTTC. Its translation is CASSLEWTGYGYTF.

The chain carries TRBV7-6 and TRBJ2-5; 10 bases are shared with TRBD2. V dropped 2 bases and J dropped 2; count of bases not matched to a gene: 8. The V gene's germline CDR1 is SGHVS and CDR2 FNYEAQ. This CDR3 has 17 amino acids. CDR3 residues: CASSLRPASGGQETQYF. CDR3 coding DNA: TGTGCCAGCAGCTTAAGGCCCGCTAGCGGGGGTCAAGAGACCCAGTACTTC.

As concerns this clone: A junction boundary mismatches the germline segment, possibly from a read error. The genes are TRBV29-1 and TRBJ1-2, with 7 bases fitting TRBD1. Germline loops: CDR1 SQVTM, CDR2 ANQGSEA. The CDR3 extends over 14 amino acids. The CDR3, as DNA: TGCAGCTTACAGGCGGACAGGCCTAATTATGGCTACACCTTC. Encoded protein: CSLQADRPNYGYTF.

The chain carries TRBV7-2 and TRBJ1-2; the D gene is possibly TRBD1 (6 bases). The CDR3 sequence is 15 residues long. V lost 5 bases and J lost 3, with 16 bases in between. CDR1 and CDR2 (germline): SGHTA, FQGNSA. CDR3 residues: CASSAGRGRDYGYTF. The CDR3 DNA reads TGTGCCAGCAGCGCAGGCAGGGGCAGGGACTATGGCTACACCTTC. Together with reference TRBV7-2 and TRBJ1-2, the CDR3 gives the full variable domain: GAGVSQSPSNKVTEKGKDVELRCDPISGHTALYWYRQSLGQGLEFLIYFQGNSAPDKSGLPSDRFSAERTGGSVSTLTIQRTQQEDSAVYLCASSAGRGRDYGYTFGSGTRLTVV.